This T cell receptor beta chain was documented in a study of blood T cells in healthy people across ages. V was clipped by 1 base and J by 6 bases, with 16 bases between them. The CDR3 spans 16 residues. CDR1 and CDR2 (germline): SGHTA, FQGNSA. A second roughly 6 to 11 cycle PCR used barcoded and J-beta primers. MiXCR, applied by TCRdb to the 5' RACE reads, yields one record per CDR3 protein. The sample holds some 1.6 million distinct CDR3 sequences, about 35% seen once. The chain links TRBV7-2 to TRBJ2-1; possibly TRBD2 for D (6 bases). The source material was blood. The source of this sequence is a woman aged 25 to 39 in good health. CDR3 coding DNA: TGTGCCAGCAGCTTAGGTCGGGGCGGGACCTTCAATGAGCAGTTCTTC. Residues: CASSLGRGGTFNEQFF.